This T cell receptor (beta chain) was documented in a study of blood T cell repertoires in COVID-19. Whole-study context: The samples span acute and convalescent COVID-19 from the United States, Italy and Spain. In each case, the material was cDNA or gDNA derived from T cells, B-cell-depleted T cells, or PBMCs.

Looked up from germline, CDR1 is SGHTS and CDR2 is YDEGEE. The CDR3 consists of 13 residues. Trimming stripped 2 bases from V and 5 bases from J, with 10 bases between. This clone was seen once. In the original analysis: By means of reference gene primer amplification, nucleated cell counts were estimated. Clones were read by immunoSEQ multiplex PCR, and TCRdb kept only the in-frame ones, dropping some. The D gene and trimming were derived from the DNA, and the V and J assignments and clone size from that table. The table has tens of thousands of clones, about three quarters seen once. The TCR comes from a human donor in a cohort sampled during active COVID-19. The chain has TRBV5-8 and TRBJ1-1, with D tentatively TRBD1 (6 bases). The sample consisted of peripheral blood. Here the CDR3 reads CASSLQGPTEAFF. The CDR3 DNA is TGTGCCAGCAGCTTACAGGGTCCTACTGAAGCTTTCTTT.